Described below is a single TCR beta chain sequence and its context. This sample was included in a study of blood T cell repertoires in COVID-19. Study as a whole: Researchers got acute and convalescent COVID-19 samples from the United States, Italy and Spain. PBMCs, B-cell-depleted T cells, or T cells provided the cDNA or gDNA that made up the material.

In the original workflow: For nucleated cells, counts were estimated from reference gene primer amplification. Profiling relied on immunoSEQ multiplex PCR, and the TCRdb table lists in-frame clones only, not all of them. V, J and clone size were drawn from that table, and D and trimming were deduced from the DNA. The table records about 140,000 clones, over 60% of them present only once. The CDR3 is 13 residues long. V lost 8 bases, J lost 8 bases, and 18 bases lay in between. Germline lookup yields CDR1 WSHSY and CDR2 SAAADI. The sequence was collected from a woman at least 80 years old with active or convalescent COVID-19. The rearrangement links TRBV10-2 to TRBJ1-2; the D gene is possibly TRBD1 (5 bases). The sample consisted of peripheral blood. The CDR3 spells CASSGGRWSGYTF. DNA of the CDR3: TGCGCCAGCTCGGGGGGAAGGTGGTCGGGCTACACCTTC.